This T cell receptor beta chain was obtained from a study of T cells in Graves' hyperthyroidism and ophthalmopathy (dated by TCRdb to the late 2010s). For the wider study: Peripheral blood was collected at initial diagnosis, before any treatment. TCR V-J signatures able to tell the groups apart were searched for in a discovery cohort of some 97 patients, of whom over 40 had Graves' ophthalmopathy and some 60 had stable Graves' hyperthyroidism. Prospective prediction of ophthalmopathy was tested in an independent validation cohort of about 19 hyperthyroidism patients and 15 to 17 patients who later progressed to ophthalmopathy. The 95 to 100 discovery patients were randomly split 7:3 into training and test sets. In addition, the study compared T-cell repertoires in thyroid tissue and in blood from 6 or 7 Graves' hyperthyroidism patients. Once sampling was done, hyperthyroidism patients were given methimazole at a starting dose of 30 mg daily, whereas ophthalmopathy patients were given high-dose intravenous methylprednisolone. The paper reports TCR Vbeta CDR3 sequencing of 140 or so peripheral blood samples: some 41 ophthalmopathy, over 70 hyperthyroidism and around 17 progressor patients. What the research found in general, with its limitations: No statistical method was used to set the sample size in advance, and investigators knew the group allocation. In validation, the model predicted progression to ophthalmopathy a median of about 5.9 months before onset, with roughly 70% sensitivity and around 76% specificity. A 13 V-J signature model separated ophthalmopathy from stable hyperthyroidism, with roughly 88% sensitivity and about 81% specificity in cross-validation and 80%/75% in testing. Most expanded thyroid clonotypes (frequency above 0.001) were also detected in blood, suggesting blood repertoires may reflect thyroid immune responses.

Clipping removes 3 bases from V and 8 bases from J, with 10 as the unmatched junction base count. CDR3 length: 15 amino acids, cysteine to phenylalanine. Kept here is only the CDR3 DNA, which spans 45 bases and is read in frame from base 1. For CDR1 and CDR2, the germline V gene lists MGHRA and YSYEKL. The TCR beta CDR3 regions were amplified from RNA transcripts. The first round of RT-PCR for the TCR CDR3 was performed with the HTBI primer set and the Qiagen OneStep RT-PCR kit. The libraries were constructed in a second round of multiplex PCR and then size-selected and purified. Sequencing of the libraries was done on an Illumina HiSeq2000 using paired-end 100 bp reads. As for the original processing: Raw data were processed with SOAPnuke, discarding reads with adapters, uncalled bases, mean Phred below 15, or no exact constant-primer or identifier match. COPE v1.2.5 was used to merge high-quality paired reads, and clonotypes were defined as unique nucleotide sequences. MiTCR v1.1 was used to align the clonotypes against IMGT TRBV, TRBD and TRBJ reference segments. The analysis was restricted to V-J combinations with a frequency above 0.0001, which together covered around 99% of the repertoires. A TCS score was defined as the ratio of F50 (clonal expansion) to E x V (chaos), with BLOSUM62-based TCRdist applied between CDR3 peptides within each V-J. Welch's t-statistics and random forest reduced approximately 520 V-J features to 10 to 15, which were used in a naive Bayes classifier (R e1071). TCRdb reworked the public reads: Q25 trimming with fastp, MiXCR clone assembly, productive beta chains retained. Rows are unified per CDR3 protein, each entry keeping the most common DNA and genes. It is TCRdb's table, rather than the study itself, that gives the V and J calls and clone size. Present in this sample are around 440,000 distinct CDR3 sequences, 15% to 18% of which were seen just once. The ten most abundant clones make up around 7.3% of the sample.

Stable Graves' hyperthyroidism was defined as no progression to ophthalmopathy during 18 months of follow-up. Hyperthyroidism patients were newly diagnosed, had a disease duration of under 2 months, and were aged 18 to 65 years. Exclusion was applied to patients with uncontrolled infections, other autoimmune diseases, pregnancy or lactation. Clinical symptoms, serum thyroxine and TRAb, thyroid ultrasound, and orbital computed tomography formed the basis for the diagnoses. PBMCs were separated from roughly 9.3 ml of fresh peripheral blood using Ficoll-Paque density gradient centrifugation. Total RNA was extracted with Trizol reagent, and quality was checked on an Agilent 2100 Bioanalyzer. This clonotype has more than one count but fewer than ten. Its antigen is unknown. Base qualities are not at hand, and no much larger clone is one base apart.

The receptor comes from a woman aged 18-30 years with Graves' hyperthyroidism. In this chain, TRBV4-1 is recombined with TRBJ1-2; 9 junctional bases match TRBD1. The sample taken for sequencing was blood. The bases are TGCGCCAGCAGCCACCGGATACAGGGGGCGCAGGGCTACACCTTC. Translated, this gives CASSHRIQGAQGYTF.